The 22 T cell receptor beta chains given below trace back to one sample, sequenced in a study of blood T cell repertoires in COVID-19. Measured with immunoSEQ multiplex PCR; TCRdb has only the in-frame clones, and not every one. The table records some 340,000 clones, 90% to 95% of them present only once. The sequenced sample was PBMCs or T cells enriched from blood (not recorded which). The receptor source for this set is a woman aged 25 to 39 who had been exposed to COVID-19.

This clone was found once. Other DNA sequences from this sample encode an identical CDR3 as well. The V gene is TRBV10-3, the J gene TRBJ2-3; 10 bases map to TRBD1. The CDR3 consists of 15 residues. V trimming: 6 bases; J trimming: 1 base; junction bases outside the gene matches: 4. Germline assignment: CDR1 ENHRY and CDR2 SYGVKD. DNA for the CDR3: TGTGCCATCAGCACCGGGACAGGGGGCACAGATACGCAGTATTTT. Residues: CAISTGTGGTDTQYF.

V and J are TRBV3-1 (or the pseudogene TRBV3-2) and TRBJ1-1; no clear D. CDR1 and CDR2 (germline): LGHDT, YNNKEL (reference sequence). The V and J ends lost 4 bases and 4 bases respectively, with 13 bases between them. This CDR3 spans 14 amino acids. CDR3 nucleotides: TGTGCCAGCAGCCTCCTTGGAGAACGCACTGAAGCTTTCTTT. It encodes CASSLLGERTEAFF.

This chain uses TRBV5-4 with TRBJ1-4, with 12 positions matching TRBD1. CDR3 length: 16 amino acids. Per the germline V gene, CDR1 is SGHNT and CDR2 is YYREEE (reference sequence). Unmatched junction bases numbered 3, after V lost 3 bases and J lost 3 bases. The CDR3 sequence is CASSSGTGGPNEKLFF. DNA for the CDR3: TGTGCCAGCAGCTCCGGGACAGGGGGCCCTAATGAAAAACTGTTTTTT. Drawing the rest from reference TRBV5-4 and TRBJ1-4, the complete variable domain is ETGVTQSPTHLIKTRGQQVTLRCSSQSGHNTVSWYQQALGQGPQFIFQYYREEENGRGNFPPRFSGLQFPNYSSELNVNALELDDSALYLCASSSGTGGPNEKLFFGSGTQLSVL.

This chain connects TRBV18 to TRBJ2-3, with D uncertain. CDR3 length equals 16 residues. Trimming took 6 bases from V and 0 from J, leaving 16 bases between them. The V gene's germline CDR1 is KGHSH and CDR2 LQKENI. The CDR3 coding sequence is TGTGCCAGCTCTTTTTTCGGCGGATCTAGCACAGATACGCAGTATTTT. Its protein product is CASSFFGGSSTDTQYF.

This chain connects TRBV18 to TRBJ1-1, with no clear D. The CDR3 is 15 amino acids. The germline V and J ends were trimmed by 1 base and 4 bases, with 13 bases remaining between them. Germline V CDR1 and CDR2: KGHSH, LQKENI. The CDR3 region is CASSPLTGIGTEAFF. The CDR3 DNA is TGTGCCAGCTCACCACTCACCGGGATCGGCACTGAAGCTTTCTTT.

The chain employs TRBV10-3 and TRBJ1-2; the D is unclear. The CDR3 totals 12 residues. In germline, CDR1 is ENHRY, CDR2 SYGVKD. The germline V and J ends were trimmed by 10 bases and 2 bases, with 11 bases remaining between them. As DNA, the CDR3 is TGTGCCACGAAAGAGGGCAACTATGGCTACACCTTC. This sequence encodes CATKEGNYGYTF.

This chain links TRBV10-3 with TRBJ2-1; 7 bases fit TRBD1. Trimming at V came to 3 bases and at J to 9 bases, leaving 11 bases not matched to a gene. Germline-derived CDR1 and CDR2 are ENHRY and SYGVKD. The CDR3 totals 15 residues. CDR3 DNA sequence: TGTGCCATCAGTGACCTGACAGGGTTGGATGGTGAGCAGTTCTTC. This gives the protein CAISDLTGLDGEQFF.

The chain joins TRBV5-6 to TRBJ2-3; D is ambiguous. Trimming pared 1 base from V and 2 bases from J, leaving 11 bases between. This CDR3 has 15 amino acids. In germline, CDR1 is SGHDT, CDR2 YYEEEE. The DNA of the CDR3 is TGTGCCAGCAGCTTGTATCGTGACAACACAGATACGCAGTATTTT. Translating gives CASSLYRDNTDTQYF.

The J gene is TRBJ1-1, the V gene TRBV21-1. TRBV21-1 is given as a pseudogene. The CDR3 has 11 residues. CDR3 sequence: CASSARYPAFF. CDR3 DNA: TGTGCCAGCAGCGCGAGGTATCCGGCTTTCTTT.

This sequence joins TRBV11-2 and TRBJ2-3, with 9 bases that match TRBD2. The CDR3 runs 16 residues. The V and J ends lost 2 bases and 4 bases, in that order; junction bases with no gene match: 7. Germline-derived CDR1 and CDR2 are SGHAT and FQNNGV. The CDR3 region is CASSLRPSGEPDTQYF. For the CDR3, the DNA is TGTGCCAGCAGCTTAAGGCCTAGCGGGGAGCCAGATACGCAGTATTTT.

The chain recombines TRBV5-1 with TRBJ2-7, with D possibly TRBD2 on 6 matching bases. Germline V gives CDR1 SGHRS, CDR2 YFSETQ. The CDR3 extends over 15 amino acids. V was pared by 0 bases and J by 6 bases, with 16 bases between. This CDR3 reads CASSLVGGRGLEQYF. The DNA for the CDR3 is TGCGCCAGCAGCTTGGTGGGGGGAAGGGGTCTCGAGCAGTACTTC.

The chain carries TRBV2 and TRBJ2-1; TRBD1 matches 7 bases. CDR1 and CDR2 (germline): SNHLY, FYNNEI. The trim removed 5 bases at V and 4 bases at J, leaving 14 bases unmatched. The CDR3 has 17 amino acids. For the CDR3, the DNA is TGTGCCAGCAGTTCAGTCCTCGACAGGGTGGAGTACAATGAGCAGTTCTTC. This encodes CASSSVLDRVEYNEQFF. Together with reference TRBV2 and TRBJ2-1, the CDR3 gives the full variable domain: EPEVTQTPSHQVTQMGQEVILRCVPISNHLYFYWYRQILGQKVEFLVSFYNNEISEKSEIFDDQFSVERPDGSNFTLKIRSTKLEDSAMYFCASSSVLDRVEYNEQFFGPGTRLTVL.

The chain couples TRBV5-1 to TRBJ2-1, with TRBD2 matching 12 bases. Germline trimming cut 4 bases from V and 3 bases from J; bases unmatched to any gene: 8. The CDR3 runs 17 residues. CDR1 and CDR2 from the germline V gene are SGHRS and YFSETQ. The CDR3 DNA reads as TGCGCCAGCAGCCAACTAGCGGGGGGCCGTAACTACAATGAGCAGTTCTTC. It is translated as CASSQLAGGRNYNEQFF.

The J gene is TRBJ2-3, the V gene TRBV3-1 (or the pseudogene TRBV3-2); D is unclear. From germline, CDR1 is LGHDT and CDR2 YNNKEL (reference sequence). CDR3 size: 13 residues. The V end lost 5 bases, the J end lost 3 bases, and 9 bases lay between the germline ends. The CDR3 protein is CASSFARTDTQYF. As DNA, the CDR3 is TGTGCCAGCAGCTTCGCCAGAACAGATACGCAGTATTTT.

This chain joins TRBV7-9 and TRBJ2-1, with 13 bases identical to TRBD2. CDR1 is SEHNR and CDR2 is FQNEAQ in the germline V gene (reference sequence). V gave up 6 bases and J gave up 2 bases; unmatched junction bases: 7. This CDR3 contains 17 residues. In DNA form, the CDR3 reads TGTGCCAGCAGGCAAACTAGCGGGGGGGTCCCCTACAATGAGCAGTTCTTC. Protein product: CASRQTSGGVPYNEQFF.

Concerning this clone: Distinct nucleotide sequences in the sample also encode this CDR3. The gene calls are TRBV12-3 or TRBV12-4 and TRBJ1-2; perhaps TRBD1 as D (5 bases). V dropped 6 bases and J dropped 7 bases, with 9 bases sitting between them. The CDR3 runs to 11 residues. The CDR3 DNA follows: TGTGCCAGCAGCCTTGGGGCTGGCTACACCTTC. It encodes CASSLGAGYTF.

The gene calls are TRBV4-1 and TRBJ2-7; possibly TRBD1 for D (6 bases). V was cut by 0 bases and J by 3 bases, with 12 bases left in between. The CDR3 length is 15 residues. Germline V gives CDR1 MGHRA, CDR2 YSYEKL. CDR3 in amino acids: CASSQEVGTYYEQYF. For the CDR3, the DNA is TGCGCCAGCAGCCAAGAAGTGGGGACATACTACGAGCAGTACTTC.

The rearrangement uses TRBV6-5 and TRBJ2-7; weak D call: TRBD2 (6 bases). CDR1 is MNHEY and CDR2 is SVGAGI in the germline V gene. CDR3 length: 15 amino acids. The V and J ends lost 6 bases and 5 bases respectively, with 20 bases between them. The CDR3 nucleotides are TGTGCCAGCAGCAATAGCCGGGACTCTGTCCACGAGCAGTACTTC. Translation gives CASSNSRDSVHEQYF.

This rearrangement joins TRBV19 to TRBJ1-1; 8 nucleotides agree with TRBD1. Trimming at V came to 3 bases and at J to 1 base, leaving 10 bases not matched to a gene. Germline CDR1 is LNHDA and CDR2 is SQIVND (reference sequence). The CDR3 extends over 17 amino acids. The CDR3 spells CASSIDSPGGTNTEAFF. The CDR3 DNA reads TGTGCCAGTAGTATTGATTCCCCAGGGGGCACGAACACTGAAGCTTTCTTT.

CDR3 in DNA: TGTGCCAGCAGCGCCACTAGCGGGGATTACGAGCAGTACTTC. This gives the protein CASSATSGDYEQYF. The chain joins TRBV7-2 to TRBJ2-7; TRBD2 agrees at 10 bases. Unmatched junction bases numbered 5, after V lost 5 bases and J lost 4 bases. Germline V gene data show CDR1 as SGHTA and CDR2 as FQGNSA. This CDR3 contains 14 residues.

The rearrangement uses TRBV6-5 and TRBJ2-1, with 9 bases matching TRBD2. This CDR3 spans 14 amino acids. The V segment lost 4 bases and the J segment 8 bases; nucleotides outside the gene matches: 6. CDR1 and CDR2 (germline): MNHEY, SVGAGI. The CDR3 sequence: CASSSGTSMHEQFF. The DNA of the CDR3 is TGTGCCAGCAGTTCCGGGACTAGCATGCATGAGCAGTTCTTC.

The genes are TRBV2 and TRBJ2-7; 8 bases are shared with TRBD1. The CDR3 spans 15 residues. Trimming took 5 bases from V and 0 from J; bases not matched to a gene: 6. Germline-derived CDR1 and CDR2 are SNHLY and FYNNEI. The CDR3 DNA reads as TGTGCCAGCAGTAGTAGGACAGGGATCTCCTACGAGCAGTACTTC. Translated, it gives CASSSRTGISYEQYF.